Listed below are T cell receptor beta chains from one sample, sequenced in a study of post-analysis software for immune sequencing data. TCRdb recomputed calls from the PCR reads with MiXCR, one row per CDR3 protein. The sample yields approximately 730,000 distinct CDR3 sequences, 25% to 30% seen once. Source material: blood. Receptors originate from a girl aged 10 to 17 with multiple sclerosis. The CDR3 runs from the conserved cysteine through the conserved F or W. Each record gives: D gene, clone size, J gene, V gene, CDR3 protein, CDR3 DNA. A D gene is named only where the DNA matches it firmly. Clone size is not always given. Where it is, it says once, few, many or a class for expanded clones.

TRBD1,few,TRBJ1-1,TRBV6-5,CASSYSGTGGFGTEAFF,TGTGCCAGCAGTTACTCAGGGACAGGGGGCTTCGGCACTGAAGCTTTCTTT
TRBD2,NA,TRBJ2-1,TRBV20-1,CSATRPLAGYNEQFF,TGCAGTGCTACTCGGCCCCTAGCGGGTTACAATGAGCAGTTCTTC
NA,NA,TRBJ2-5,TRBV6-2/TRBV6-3,CASSRQTSEQYF,TGTGCCAGCAGTCGTCAGACTTCGGAGCAGTACTTC
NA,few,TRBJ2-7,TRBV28,CASSLIATHEQYF,TGTGCCAGCAGTTTGATCGCCACTCACGAGCAGTACTTC
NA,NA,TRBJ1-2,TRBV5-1,CASSADRPDGYTF,TGCGCCAGCAGCGCGGACCGACCGGATGGCTACACCTTC
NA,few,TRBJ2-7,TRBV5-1,CASSLDPQGHYEQYF,TGCGCCAGCAGCTTGGATCCCCAGGGTCACTACGAGCAGTACTTC
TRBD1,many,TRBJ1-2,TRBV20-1,CSAGDRYYGYTF,TGCAGTGCCGGGGACAGGTACTATGGCTACACCTTC
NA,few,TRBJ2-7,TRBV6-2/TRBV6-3,CASRLRGGGIYEQYF,TGTGCCAGCAGACTTCGCGGAGGGGGAATTTACGAGCAGTACTTC
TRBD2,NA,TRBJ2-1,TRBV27,CASSSRTSGYYNEQFF,TGTGCCAGCAGTTCCCGGACTAGCGGTTACTACAATGAGCAGTTCTTC
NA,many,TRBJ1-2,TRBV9,CASSVLQEASGYTF,TGTGCCAGCAGCGTACTCCAGGAGGCCAGTGGCTACACCTTC
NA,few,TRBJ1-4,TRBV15,CATSRSGVWDEKLFF,TGTGCCACCAGCAGATCGGGGGTTTGGGATGAAAAACTGTTTTTT
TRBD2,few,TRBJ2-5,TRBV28,CASSLISGAETQYF,TGTGCCAGCAGTTTAATTAGCGGGGCGGAGACCCAGTACTTC
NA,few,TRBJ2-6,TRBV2,CASFGRRSGANVLTF,TGTGCCAGCTTTGGAAGGAGATCTGGGGCCAACGTCCTGACTTTC
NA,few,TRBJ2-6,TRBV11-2,CASSNRTPGANVLTF,TGTGCCAGCAGCAACAGGACCCCTGGGGCCAACGTCCTGACTTTC
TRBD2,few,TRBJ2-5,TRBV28,CASSSRTSGETQYF,TGTGCCAGCAGTTCAAGGACTAGCGGAGAGACCCAGTACTTC
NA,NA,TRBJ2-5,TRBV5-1,CASSPSGLGLLETQYF,TGCGCCAGCAGCCCCTCAGGGCTAGGACTGTTGGAGACCCAGTACTTC
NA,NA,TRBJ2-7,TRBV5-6,CASSGRRKGQVCEQYF,TGTGCCAGCAGTGGGAGAAGAAAGGGGCAGGTCTGCGAGCAGTACTTC
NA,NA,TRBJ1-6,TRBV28,CASSSGQHRSPLHF,TGTGCCAGCAGTTCCGGACAGCACCGCTCACCCCTCCACTTT
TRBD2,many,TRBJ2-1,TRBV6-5,CASSYGTSDEQFF,TGTGCCAGCAGTTACGGGACTAGCGATGAGCAGTTCTTC
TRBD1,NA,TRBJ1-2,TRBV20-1,CSARDPGQGAQDYGYTF,TGCAGTGCTAGAGATCCGGGACAGGGGGCGCAAGACTATGGCTACACCTTC
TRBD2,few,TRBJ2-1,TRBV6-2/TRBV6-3,CASRVARLAGVIDEQFF,TGTGCCAGCAGGGTGGCGCGGCTAGCGGGAGTCATAGATGAGCAGTTCTTC
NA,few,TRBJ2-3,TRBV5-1,CASQRDGSADTQYF,TGCGCCAGCCAACGGGACGGGAGCGCAGATACGCAGTATTTT
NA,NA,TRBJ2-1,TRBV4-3,CASSPSSLGSYNEQFF,TGCGCCAGCAGTCCCTCAAGCCTGGGCAGCTACAATGAGCAGTTCTTC
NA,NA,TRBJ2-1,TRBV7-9,CASSGKAGSSYNEQFF,TGTGCCAGCAGCGGAAAGGCGGGTAGCTCCTACAATGAGCAGTTCTTC
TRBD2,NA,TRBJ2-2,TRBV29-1,CSGTSGSQPGELFF,TGCAGCGGGACTAGCGGGAGTCAACCCGGGGAGCTGTTTTTT
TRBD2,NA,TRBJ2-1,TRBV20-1,CSAPILAGLSYNEQFF,TGCAGTGCACCGATACTAGCGGGACTCTCCTACAATGAGCAGTTCTTC
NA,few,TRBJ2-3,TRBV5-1,CASSLESSSTDTQYF,TGCGCCAGCAGCTTGGAGTCCTCTAGCACAGATACGCAGTATTTT
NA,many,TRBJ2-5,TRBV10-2,CASRGLQETQYF,TGCGCCAGCAGGGGATTACAAGAGACCCAGTACTTC
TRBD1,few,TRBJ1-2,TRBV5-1,CASSYYRGNYGYTF,TGCGCCAGCAGCTATTACAGGGGGAACTATGGCTACACCTTC
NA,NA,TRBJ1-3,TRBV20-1,CSASHGGNTIYF,TGCAGTGCCTCACATGGTGGAAACACCATATATTTT
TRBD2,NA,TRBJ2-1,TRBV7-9,CASSSGLAGDLSNEQFF,TGTGCCAGCTCATCGGGACTAGCGGGAGATTTGAGTAATGAGCAGTTCTTC
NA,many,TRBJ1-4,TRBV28,CASSLYSTTNEKLFF,TGTGCCAGCAGTCTGTACAGCACAACTAATGAAAAACTGTTTTTT
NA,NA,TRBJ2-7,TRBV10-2,CASSERQSSYNEQYF,TGCGCCAGCAGTGAAAGACAGTCCTCCTACAATGAGCAGTACTTC
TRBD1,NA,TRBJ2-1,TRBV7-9,CASSHGQEPSYNEQFF,TGTGCCAGCAGCCACGGACAGGAGCCCTCCTACAATGAGCAGTTCTTC
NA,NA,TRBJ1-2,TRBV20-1,CSARDPGVEDMWTVPATF,TGCAGTGCTAGAGATCCTGGGGTAGAAGATATGTGGACAGTTCCGGCCACCTTC
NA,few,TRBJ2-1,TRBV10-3,CAISESAESYNEQFF,TGTGCCATCAGTGAGTCGGCAGAGTCTTACAATGAGCAGTTCTTC
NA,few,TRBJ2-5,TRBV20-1,CSARVGAGAQYF,TGCAGTGCTAGAGTGGGGGCAGGGGCCCAGTACTTC
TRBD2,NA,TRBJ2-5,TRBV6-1,CASSDRSSGTSGKARETQYF,TGTGCCAGCAGTGACAGGTCGTCCGGGACTAGCGGGAAGGCGAGAGAGACCCAGTACTTC
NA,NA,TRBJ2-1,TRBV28,CASSLPRPSPDEQFF,TGTGCCAGCAGTTTGCCTAGACCTAGCCCCGATGAGCAGTTCTTC
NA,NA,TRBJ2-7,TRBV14,CASSRRGGSVEQYF,TGTGCCAGCAGCCGGCGTGGGGGCTCGGTCGAGCAGTACTTC
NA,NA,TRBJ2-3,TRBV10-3,CAIASGPSTDTQYF,TGTGCCATCGCAAGCGGGCCGAGCACAGATACGCAGTATTTT
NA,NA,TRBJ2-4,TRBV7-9,CASSFQQPAQRLSNIQYF,TGTGCCAGCAGCTTTCAACAGCCGGCGCAGCGATTGTCGAACATTCAGTACTTC
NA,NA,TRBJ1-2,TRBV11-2,CASSSTDSFRGYTF,TGTGCCAGCAGCTCCACCGACAGCTTTAGGGGCTACACCTTC
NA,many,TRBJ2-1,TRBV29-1,CSVLPLGVEQFF,TGCAGCGTTCTACCTTTGGGGGTAGAGCAGTTCTTC
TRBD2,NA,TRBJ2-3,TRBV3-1,CASGQDPTGLASTDTQYF,TGTGCCAGCGGCCAAGACCCCACGGGACTAGCGAGCACAGATACGCAGTATTTT
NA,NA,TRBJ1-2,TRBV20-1,CSARKRQGSESGYTF,TGCAGTGCTAGAAAACGTCAGGGGAGTGAGAGCGGCTACACCTTC
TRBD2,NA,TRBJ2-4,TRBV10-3,CAISESSLAGGKNIQYF,TGTGCCATCAGTGAGTCGTCACTAGCGGGAGGCAAAAACATTCAGTACTTC
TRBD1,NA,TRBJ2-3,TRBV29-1,CSVEVGQGTDTQYF,TGCAGCGTTGAGGTCGGACAGGGGACAGATACGCAGTATTTT
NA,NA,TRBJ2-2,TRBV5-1,CASSGIRVAGELFF,TGCGCCAGCAGCGGGATCAGGGTCGCCGGGGAGCTGTTTTTT